Shown below are 25 T cell receptor beta chains from a single sample sequenced in a study of vaccination effects on CD4 cells after COVID-19. Antigen-specific CD4+ T cells expanded by the ViraFEST assay with viral peptide pools were then sequenced. The authors isolated CD4+ T cells after around nine days of culture. Between March and December 2020, the person had a SARS-CoV-2 infection that PCR confirmed. Here immunoSEQ multiplex PCR was the method, and the copy in TCRdb shows in-frame clones only, minus some. The sample records fewer than 30,000 clones, about 80% being singletons. Their antigen targets remain unknown. Source: CD4+ T cells from PBMCs cultured with HCoV-NL63 spike peptides, taken before COVID-19 vaccination. The receptors derive from a human donor who had a prior SARS-CoV-2 infection.

The chain has TRBV3-1 (or the pseudogene TRBV3-2) and TRBJ1-2; no clear D. The CDR3 spans 13 residues. The V end was cut by 3 bases, the J end by 3 bases, with 8 bases between. The germline V gene has CDR1 LGHDT and CDR2 YNNKEL (reference sequence). The CDR3 nucleotides are TGTGCCAGCAGCCAGAAATCGGACTATGGCTACACCTTC. It specifies CASSQKSDYGYTF.

The chain carries TRBV29-1 and TRBJ2-2; no firm D call. V gave up 4 bases and J gave up 4 bases, with 7 bases separating them. In germline, CDR1 is SQVTM, CDR2 ANQGSEA. This CDR3 is 12 amino acids long. CDR3 region: CSVGGPTGELFF. The CDR3 bases are TGCAGCGTTGGCGGACCCACCGGGGAGCTGTTTTTT.

The chain recombines TRBV5-8 with TRBJ2-5, with TRBD1 matching over 7 bases. The CDR3 length is 16 residues. Germline V gives CDR1 SGHTS, CDR2 YDEGEE. Trimming cost V 0 bases and J 4 bases; bases outside gene matches: 9. The CDR3 DNA follows: TGTGCCAGCAGCTTGGGGAGACAGGGACGTGGAGAGACCCAGTACTTC. Translated, it gives CASSLGRQGRGETQYF.

V gene TRBV9 combines with J gene TRBJ2-5; TRBD1 is a possible D gene (6 bases). Trimming removed 4 bases at V and 1 base at J, with 11 bases between. Germline loops: CDR1 SGDLS, CDR2 YYNGEE. The CDR3 runs 14 residues. DNA for the CDR3: TGTGCCAGCAGCCTCGGACAGCCCCAAGAGACCCAGTACTTC. As protein: CASSLGQPQETQYF.

The chain has TRBV10-3 and TRBJ1-3; D gene ambiguous. Germline-derived CDR1 and CDR2 are ENHRY and SYGVKD. This CDR3 is built from 15 residues. Trimming shortened V by 3 bases and J by 0 bases, and 9 bases separated the two germline ends. The CDR3 loop reads CAISDYTSSGNTIYF. In DNA, the CDR3 is TGTGCCATCAGTGATTACACAAGCTCTGGAAACACCATATATTTT.

This clone has just a few counts. The chain recombines TRBV2 with TRBJ2-2, with D hard to call. Germline values: CDR1 SNHLY, CDR2 FYNNEI. This CDR3 has 14 residues. V lost 4 bases, J lost 4 bases, and 10 bases lay in between. In DNA, the CDR3 is TGTGCCAGCAGTGTTAGGGAAATCACCGGGGAGCTGTTTTTT. Protein sequence: CASSVREITGELFF.

The chain joins TRBV9 to TRBJ2-4, with 7 positions matching TRBD2. Losses at the gene ends were 0 bases for V and 0 bases for J; bases not matched to a gene: 9. CDR1 is SGDLS, CDR2 YYNGEE, per germline. The CDR3 length is 18 residues. DNA for the CDR3: TGTGCCAGCAGCGTAGCGGGACTACCCCATCTAGCCAAAAACATTCAGTACTTC. Its translation: CASSVAGLPHLAKNIQYF. Supplemented by reference TRBV9 and TRBJ2-4, the full variable domain reads DSGVTQTPKHLITATGQRVTLRCSPRSGDLSVYWYQQSLDQGLQFLIQYYNGEERAKGNILERFSAQQFPDLHSELNLSSLELGDSALYFCASSVAGLPHLAKNIQYFGAGTRLSVL.

The rearrangement joins TRBV6-5 to TRBJ2-3; TRBD2 aligns across 7 bases. There are 16 residues in the CDR3. The V and J ends lost 0 bases and 0 bases, in that order; junction bases with no gene match: 3. CDR1 is MNHEY, CDR2 SVGAGI, per germline. CDR3 protein: CASSYSLRGSTDTQYF. CDR3 DNA: TGTGCCAGCAGTTACTCGCTGCGGGGGAGCACAGATACGCAGTATTTT.

The chain is built from TRBV7-2 and TRBJ1-1; D might be TRBD1 (5 bases). Germline lookup yields CDR1 SGHTA and CDR2 FQGNSA. This CDR3 has 15 amino acids. Trimming stripped 1 base from V and 1 base from J, with 10 bases between. CDR3 region: CASSLEAGRNTEAFF. The CDR3 DNA reads as TGTGCCAGCAGCTTAGAGGCAGGGAGGAACACTGAAGCTTTCTTT.

This chain links TRBV5-4 with TRBJ2-6; a possible D gene is TRBD2 (5 bases). CDR1 and CDR2 from the germline V gene are SGHNT and YYREEE (reference sequence). The germline V and J ends were trimmed by 2 bases and 0 bases, with 9 bases remaining between them. The CDR3 sequence is 16 residues long. CDR3 sequence reads: CASSLGLNSGANVLTF. The CDR3 nucleotides read TGTGCCAGCAGCTTAGGACTGAACTCTGGGGCCAACGTCCTGACTTTC.

V and J are TRBV29-1 and TRBJ2-1; a weak D match, TRBD1 (6 bases). V lost 4 bases and J lost 7, with 14 bases in between. CDR3 size: 13 residues. CDR1 SQVTM and CDR2 ANQGSEA come from the germline V gene. DNA of the CDR3: TGCAGCGTTGGACCGCGAAGGGGGAATGAGCAGTTCTTC. Translated, it gives CSVGPRRGNEQFF.

The chain recombines TRBV7-9 with TRBJ2-3; 10 positions agree with TRBD1. V gave up 3 bases and J gave up 2 bases; unmatched junction bases: 2. This CDR3 comprises 15 residues. CDR1 and CDR2 (germline): SEHNR, FQNEAQ (reference sequence). Written as DNA, the CDR3 is TGTGCCAGCAGCTTTGGGACAGGGGTCACAGATACGCAGTATTTT. It is translated as CASSFGTGVTDTQYF. The full variable domain, with the rest looked up from reference TRBV7-9 and TRBJ2-3, is DTGVSQNPRHKITKRGQNVTFRCDPISEHNRLYWYRQTLGQGPEFLTYFQNEAQLEKSRLLSDRFSAERPKGSFSTLEIQRTEQGDSAMYLCASSFGTGVTDTQYFGPGTRLTVL.

The rearrangement links TRBV4-3 to TRBJ2-7; 9 bases map to TRBD1. The CDR3 has 13 amino acids. CDR1 is LGHNA and CDR2 is YSLEER in the germline V gene. The V segment lost 2 bases and the J segment 5 bases; nucleotides outside the gene matches: 1. The CDR3 protein is CASSQRTGDEQYF. CDR3 DNA sequence: TGCGCCAGCAGCCAACGGACAGGGGACGAGCAGTACTTC.

The genes are TRBV18 and TRBJ2-7; TRBD1 or TRBD2 may be the D gene (5 bases each). CDR1 is KGHSH, CDR2 LQKENI, per germline. Trimming removed 6 bases at V and 3 bases at J, with 15 bases between. This CDR3 contains 14 residues. The chain's CDR3 is CASSISGPGYEQYF. The CDR3 DNA sequence: TGTGCCAGCTCGATATCGGGGCCCGGCTACGAGCAGTACTTC.

This clone came up once. The rearrangement joins TRBV19 to TRBJ1-5; 8 bases match TRBD1. With 1 base clipped from V and 3 bases from J, the junction kept 5 bases outside the gene matches. Germline CDR1 is LNHDA and CDR2 is SQIVND (reference sequence). The CDR3 consists of 16 residues. CDR3 sequence reads: CASSIVGTGINQPQHF. CDR3 nucleotide sequence: TGTGCCAGTAGTATAGTGGGGACAGGTATCAATCAGCCCCAGCATTTT.

The CDR3 DNA sequence: TGTGCCAGCAGCGCTACAGAGCTCCAAGGCGAGCAGTACTTC. Translating it yields CASSATELQGEQYF. The chain uses TRBV5-4 and TRBJ2-7; D uncertain. The CDR3 has 14 residues. CDR1 is SGHNT and CDR2 is YYREEE in the germline V gene (reference sequence). V gave up 4 bases and J gave up 6 bases, with 17 bases separating them.

The V and J genes are TRBV3-1 (or the pseudogene TRBV3-2) and TRBJ1-2; D is perhaps TRBD1 (5 bases). The germline V gene has CDR1 LGHDT and CDR2 YNNKEL (reference sequence). The CDR3 has 13 amino acids. V was shortened by 4 bases and J by 8 bases, with 14 bases between the two germline ends. For the CDR3, the DNA is TGTGCCAGCAGCCGCGAAGGGGTCGGCGGCTACACCTTC. Residues: CASSREGVGGYTF.

The genes are TRBV5-1 and TRBJ1-1, with 7 positions matching TRBD1. CDR3 length equals 15 residues. The V gene end was trimmed by 4 bases and the J gene end by 4 bases; junction bases not matched to a gene: 10. CDR1 SGHRS and CDR2 YFSETQ come from the germline V gene. The CDR3 coding sequence is TGCGCCAGCAGCACGGAAAGACAGGGCCCCACTGAAGCTTTCTTT. Translation: CASSTERQGPTEAFF.

The chain is built from TRBV13 and TRBJ2-1, with no clear D. The CDR3 has 13 amino acids. V lost 5 bases, J lost 10 bases, and 15 bases lay in between. Germline V lookup: CDR1 PRHDT, CDR2 FYEKMQ (reference sequence). The DNA of the CDR3 is TGTGCCAGCAGCAGAATAACGGACCGCGAGCAGTTCTTC. This translates into CASSRITDREQFF.

The chain carries TRBV10-3 and TRBJ2-5; either TRBD1 or TRBD2 may fit D (5 bases each). The CDR3 is 18 amino acids. V lost 4 bases and J lost 5, with 26 bases in between. Germline V gene sequence: CDR1 ENHRY, CDR2 SYGVKD. The CDR3 loop is CAISAPPDGTRWGETQYF. CDR3 nucleotides: TGTGCCATCAGTGCCCCCCCGGACGGGACCCGGTGGGGGGAGACCCAGTACTTC.

This clone occurred once. This chain's CDR3 is CASSSFALDSENTEAFF. The CDR3 DNA reads as TGTGCCAGCAGTTCTTTCGCCCTGGACAGTGAGAACACTGAAGCTTTCTTT. The chain combines TRBV27 with TRBJ1-1; tentatively, D is TRBD1 (6 bases). The CDR3 contains 17 residues. The V gene's germline CDR1 is MNHEY and CDR2 SMNVEV (reference sequence). V lost 4 bases, J lost 1 base, and 19 bases lay in between.

V and J are TRBV6-2 or TRBV6-3 and TRBJ2-1; D might be TRBD2 (6 bases). The CDR3 covers 16 residues. V was trimmed by 1 base and J by 4 bases, leaving 14 bases between them. Germline assignment: CDR1 MNHEY and CDR2 SVGEGT. This CDR3 is CASSYFFVGSYNEQFF. CDR3 bases: TGTGCCAGCAGTTACTTTTTCGTCGGGAGTTACAATGAGCAGTTCTTC.

The chain combines TRBV12-3 or TRBV12-4 with TRBJ1-5; no reliable D call. This CDR3 has 12 residues. V was trimmed by 2 bases and J by 6 bases, leaving 5 bases between them. As DNA, the CDR3 is TGTGCCAGCAGTTTAAATGCTCAGCCCCAGCATTTT. Its translation is CASSLNAQPQHF.

The chain uses TRBV11-1 and TRBJ1-1; no clear D. Trimming removed 3 bases from V and 1 base from J, with 6 bases in between. CDR3 length: 13 residues. Germline CDR1 reads SGHAT; CDR2 reads FQDESV (reference sequence). The CDR3 DNA is TGTGCCAGCAGCTTTCAGGCGAACACTGAAGCTTTCTTT. It is translated as CASSFQANTEAFF.

The rearrangement links TRBV11-2 to TRBJ1-6; D call uncertain. The CDR3 extends over 14 amino acids. V shed 1 base and J shed 6 bases, with 7 bases lying between them. Germline CDR1 SGHAT, CDR2 FQNNGV. CDR3 coding DNA: TGTGCCAGCAGCTTAGGCCCGTCTAATTCACCCCTCCACTTT. This sequence encodes CASSLGPSNSPLHF.